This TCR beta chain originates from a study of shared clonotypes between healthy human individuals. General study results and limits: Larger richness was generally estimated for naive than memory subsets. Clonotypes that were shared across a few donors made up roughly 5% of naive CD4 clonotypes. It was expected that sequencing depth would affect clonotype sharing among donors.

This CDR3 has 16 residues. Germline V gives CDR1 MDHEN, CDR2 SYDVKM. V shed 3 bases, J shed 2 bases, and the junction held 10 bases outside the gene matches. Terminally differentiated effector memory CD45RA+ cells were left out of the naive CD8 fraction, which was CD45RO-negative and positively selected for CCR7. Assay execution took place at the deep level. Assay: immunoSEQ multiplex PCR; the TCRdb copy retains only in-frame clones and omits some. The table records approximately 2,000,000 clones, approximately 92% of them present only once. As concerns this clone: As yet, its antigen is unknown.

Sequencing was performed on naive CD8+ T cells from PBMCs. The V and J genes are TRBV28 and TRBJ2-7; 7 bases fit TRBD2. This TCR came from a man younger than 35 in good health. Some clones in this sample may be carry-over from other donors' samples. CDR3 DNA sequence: TGTGCCAGCAGTTTTTCCCCTAGCGGCCCAACCTACGAGCAGTACTTC. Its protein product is CASSFSPSGPTYEQYF.